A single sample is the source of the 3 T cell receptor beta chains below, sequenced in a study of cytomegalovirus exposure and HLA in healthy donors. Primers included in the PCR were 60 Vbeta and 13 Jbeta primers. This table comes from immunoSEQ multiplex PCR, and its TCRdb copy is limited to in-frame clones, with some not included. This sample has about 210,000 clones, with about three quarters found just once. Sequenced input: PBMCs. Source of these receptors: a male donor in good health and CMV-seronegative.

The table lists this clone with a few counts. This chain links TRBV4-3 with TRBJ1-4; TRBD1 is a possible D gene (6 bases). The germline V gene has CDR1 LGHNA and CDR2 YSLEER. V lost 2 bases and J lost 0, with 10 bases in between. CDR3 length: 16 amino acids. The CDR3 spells CASSQQRQATNEKLFF. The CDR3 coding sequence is TGCGCCAGCAGCCAACAACGACAGGCAACTAATGAAAAACTGTTTTTT.

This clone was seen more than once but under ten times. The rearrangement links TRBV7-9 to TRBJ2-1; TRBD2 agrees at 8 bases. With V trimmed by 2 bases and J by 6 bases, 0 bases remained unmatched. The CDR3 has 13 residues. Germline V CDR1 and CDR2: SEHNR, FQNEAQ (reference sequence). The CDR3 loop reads CASSLRGGNEQFF. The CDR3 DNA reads TGTGCCAGCAGCTTACGGGGGGGCAATGAGCAGTTCTTC.

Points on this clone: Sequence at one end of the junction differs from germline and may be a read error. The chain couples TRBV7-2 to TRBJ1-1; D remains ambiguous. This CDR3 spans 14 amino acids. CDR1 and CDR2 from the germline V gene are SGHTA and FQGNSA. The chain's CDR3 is CASSQGPGRTEAFF. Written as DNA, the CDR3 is TGCGCCAGCAGCCAAGGGCCGGGGAGGACTGAAGCTTTCTTT.